This TCR beta chain was identified in a study of blood T cell repertoires in COVID-19 (dated by TCRdb to 2020 to 2021). In terms of the full investigation: The collaborator samples originated in the United States, Italy and Spain and spanned the acute and convalescent phases of COVID-19. The repertoires were released in a freely available public database meant as a resource for research on the immune response to SARS-CoV-2. Subjects who had been exposed to COVID-19, were actively infected with it, or had recovered from it provided the deeply sampled blood TCRbeta repertoires that made up the dataset. Samples came from the ongoing ImmuneRACE study (first 160 participants) plus 1,254 subjects from 6 global collaborators. HLA class I and class II types, where available, came from metadata supplied by the sample provider rather than from assay-based typing. The sample metadata nearly always contained a de-identified subject ID, COVID-19 status, age in years and sex. The prospective study material was composed of cDNA or gDNA derived from T cells, B-cell-depleted T cells, or PBMCs.

Study-wide conclusions, independent of this receptor: The amount of clinical and demographic metadata varied by source and participant and was provided uncurated.

As to this clone: Its cognate antigen has yet to be identified. No base-level quality is on record; no much larger clone is a single base apart.

TCRbeta CDR3 regions were amplified from genomic DNA using the immunoSEQ Assay, a bias-controlled multiplex PCR. Processing in the source paper ran as follows. Within the assay, amplification of reference gene primers was used to estimate how many nucleated cells each sample contained. To quantify the absolute abundance of each unique TCRbeta CDR3 rearrangement, sequence reads were collapsed and filtered. For each sample, productive Simpson clonality was calculated by taking the square root of Simpson's diversity index across productive rearrangements. In TCRdb, the immuneACCESS table is reduced to in-frame sequences with V and J assigned. These tables do not hold every clone; where another copy was compared, an unresolved V gene accounts for under half, and the others remain unexplained. The V and J calls and clone size were taken over from that table, and D and trimming were inferred from the DNA. The sample includes about 59,000 clones, with around 90% observed a single time. Approximately 16% of the sample comes from the top ten.

Whole blood was collected in K2EDTA tubes by collaborating institutions according to the institutions' own protocols. Collaborator samples were shipped for TCRbeta analysis as frozen whole blood, isolated PBMCs, or DNA extracted from either sample type. The germline V and J ends show losses of 7 bases and 4 bases respectively, and no gene match explains 8 bases of the junction. The CDR3 has 13 amino acids, counting the end cysteine and phenylalanine. Kept here is only the CDR3 DNA, which spans 39 bases and is read in frame from base 1. Reading the germline V gene gives CDR1 SQVTM and CDR2 ANQGSEA. This receptor was obtained from a man older than 75 with acute or convalescent COVID-19. Recombination connected TRBV29-1 to TRBJ1-1; 8 bases in between match TRBD1. The sequencing input was peripheral blood. In nucleotides, the sequence is TGCAGCGGGCGGTACAGGGGGGGCACTGAAGCTTTCTTT. Translated, this gives CSGRYRGGTEAFF.